A single sample is the source of the 27 T cell receptor beta chains below, sequenced in a study of identical twins' blood T cells. TCRdb re-derived calls from the 5' RACE reads in MiXCR, one entry per CDR3 protein. Among fewer than 450,000 distinct CDR3 sequences, about 28% were seen once, and the ten largest hold around 5.6%. Sample: PBMCs. All receptors derive from a woman aged 18-49 years in good health.

The J gene is TRBJ1-2, the V gene TRBV5-1; 7 bases line up with TRBD1. CDR1 and CDR2 (germline): SGHRS, YFSETQ. Trimming removed 7 bases from V and 4 bases from J; junction bases left unmatched: 4. This CDR3 contains 12 residues. CDR3 loop: CASQGEGYGYTF. Written as DNA, the CDR3 is TGCGCCAGCCAGGGGGAAGGCTATGGCTACACCTTC.

J is TRBJ1-2 and V is TRBV9; 7 bases agree with TRBD1. J was trimmed by 5 bases and V by 2 bases; bases with no gene match: 6. The germline V gene has CDR1 SGDLS and CDR2 YYNGEE. CDR3 length equals 14 residues. The CDR3 nucleotides read TGTGCCAGCAGCGTCGGGACAGAGTCTTATGGCTACACCTTC. Protein product: CASSVGTESYGYTF. The whole variable domain, filled in from reference TRBV9 and TRBJ1-2, reads DSGVTQTPKHLITATGQRVTLRCSPRSGDLSVYWYQQSLDQGLQFLIQYYNGEERAKGNILERFSAQQFPDLHSELNLSSLELGDSALYFCASSVGTESYGYTFGSGTRLTVV.

The V gene is TRBV3-1, the J gene TRBJ2-3; 10 bases line up with TRBD2. This CDR3 region has 21 residues. Germline V gene lookup returns CDR1 LGHDT and CDR2 YNNKEL (reference sequence). Trimming cost V 2 bases and J 5 bases; bases outside gene matches: 22. Here the CDR3 DNA reads TGTGCCAGCAGCCAACTTGGGACTAGCGAAAAAAACCCCCCCACAAAAGATACGCAGTATTTT. Residues: CASSQLGTSEKNPPTKDTQYF.

The V and J genes are TRBV19 and TRBJ1-1; 8 bases are shared with TRBD1. After removal of 2 bases from V and 4 bases from J, the junction contained 6 bases not matched to a gene. CDR3 length: 15 residues. Germline CDR1 reads LNHDA; CDR2 reads SQIVND (reference sequence). The CDR3: CASSISTTGGTEAFF. In DNA, the CDR3 is TGTGCCAGTAGTATATCCACAACAGGGGGCACTGAAGCTTTCTTT.

On this clonotype itself: The conserved closing phenylalanine or tryptophan is absent in this CDR3, likely reflecting a read error. The V call is TRBV7-2, the J call TRBJ2-3; 9 bases agree with TRBD1. The CDR3 contains 15 residues. Germline loops: CDR1 SGHTA, CDR2 FQGNSA. J gave up 3 bases and V 6 bases, and 7 bases lay outside the gene matches. In DNA form, the CDR3 reads TGTGCCAGCAGATATAACAGGGGGCGGACAGATACGCAGTATCTT. Protein product: CASRYNRGRTDTQYL.

This clonotype has a count of ten or more. This chain connects TRBV6-5 to TRBJ1-1; 9 nucleotides line up with TRBD1. The length of the CDR3 is 14 residues. The V gene's germline CDR1 is MNHEY and CDR2 SVGAGI. J gave up 3 bases and V 6 bases, and 5 bases lay outside the gene matches. This chain's CDR3 is CASRMGQGDTEAFF. CDR3 coding DNA: TGTGCCAGCAGGATGGGACAGGGTGACACTGAAGCTTTCTTT.

Written as DNA, the CDR3 is TGCGCCAGCAGCCCTAGGCGTGCAGCGGGGGACTACAATGAGCAGTTCTTC. Amino acids: CASSPRRAAGDYNEQFF. This chain joins TRBV5-1 and TRBJ2-1; 8 bases are shared with TRBD2. This CDR3 contains 17 residues. The V gene end was trimmed by 4 bases and the J gene end by 3 bases; junction bases not matched to a gene: 12. Germline values: CDR1 SGHRS, CDR2 YFSETQ.

CDR3 in DNA: TGTGCCAGCAGTCCCACCCGGGACACTGACAATGAGCAGTTCTTC. Amino acids: CASSPTRDTDNEQFF. The chain combines TRBV7-2 with TRBJ2-1; TRBD1 might be the D (6 bases). The CDR3 consists of 15 residues. V was trimmed by 6 bases and J by 5 bases, leaving 17 bases between them. Germline CDR1 is SGHTA and CDR2 is FQGNSA.

This clonotype has more than one count but fewer than ten. V is TRBV5-1 and J is TRBJ1-1; 7 bases map to TRBD1. CDR1 is SGHRS, CDR2 YFSETQ, per germline. This CDR3 has 14 residues. With 5 bases clipped from V and 1 base from J, the junction kept 5 bases outside the gene matches. As DNA, the CDR3 is TGCGCCAGCAGTTCGGACAGGCCGAACACTGAAGCTTTCTTT. Translation: CASSSDRPNTEAFF.

This clonotype was counted only a few times. The rearrangement links TRBV12-3 or TRBV12-4 to TRBJ2-1; 7 bases line up with TRBD1. The V segment lost 4 bases and the J segment 5 bases; nucleotides outside the gene matches: 5. The CDR3 sequence is 14 residues long. CDR3 in amino acids: CASSYGQADNEQFF. For the CDR3, the DNA is TGTGCCAGCAGTTACGGACAGGCAGACAATGAGCAGTTCTTC.

This clonotype appeared many times. The chain joins TRBV28 to TRBJ2-1; D gene unclear. The CDR3 sequence is 14 residues long. The germline V gene has CDR1 MDHEN and CDR2 SYDVKM. V was cut by 3 bases and J by 5 bases, with 11 bases left in between. In DNA, the CDR3 is TGTGCCAGCAGTTTGGGTCCCGGAAACAATGAGCAGTTCTTC. This gives the protein CASSLGPGNNEQFF.

This rearrangement joins TRBV4-2 to TRBJ1-1; TRBD1 is a possible D gene (6 bases). The CDR3 sequence is 13 residues long. Germline V gene sequence: CDR1 LGHNA, CDR2 YNFKEQ. V dropped 1 base and J dropped 6 bases, with 9 bases sitting between them. The CDR3 nucleotides read TGTGCCAGCAGCCAAGTAGAGGGGGCTGAAGCTTTCTTT. This sequence encodes CASSQVEGAEAFF.

This clonotype was found once. This chain connects TRBV20-1 to TRBJ1-6; TRBD1 matches 7 bases. With 6 bases clipped from V and 7 bases from J, the junction kept 15 bases outside the gene matches. The CDR3 has 16 amino acids. The germline CDR1 and CDR2 sequences are DFQATT and SNEGSKA (reference sequence). DNA of the CDR3: TGCAGTGCCCCCCCGAGACAGGGATTAGGGAATTCACCCCTCCACTTT. It translates to CSAPPRQGLGNSPLHF.

As DNA, the CDR3 is TGTGCCAGCAGGACAGGGGTGGATGGAAACACCATATATTTT. Translation: CASRTGVDGNTIYF. V is TRBV2 and J is TRBJ1-3, with 8 bases aligning to TRBD1. V shed 6 bases, J shed 3 bases, and the junction held 4 bases outside the gene matches. Per germline, CDR1 SNHLY and CDR2 FYNNEI. This CDR3 has 14 residues.

This clonotype was detected only a few times. The chain has TRBV24-1 and TRBJ2-3; 7 bases fit TRBD2. V shed 5 bases and J 3 bases; nucleotides not matched to a gene: 10. Germline V lookup: CDR1 KGHDR, CDR2 SFDVKD. The CDR3 has 16 amino acids. The CDR3 sequence: CATSVGQGGQTDTQYF. CDR3 coding DNA: TGTGCCACCAGTGTTGGGCAGGGAGGGCAAACAGATACGCAGTATTTT.

This chain connects TRBV21-1 to TRBJ1-5. TRBV21-1 is a pseudogene. This CDR3 spans 17 amino acids. In nucleotides, the CDR3 is TGTGCCAGCAGCTCATGGGCTTGCCGAAATAGCAATCAGCCCCAGCATTTT. This encodes CASSSWACRNSNQPQHF.

V is TRBV14 and J is TRBJ1-2, with D possibly TRBD1 on 5 matching bases. The CDR3 totals 13 residues. Trimming took 5 bases from V and 3 from J, leaving 10 bases between them. Germline loops: CDR1 SGHDN, CDR2 FVKESK. The CDR3 protein is CASSGDLDYGYTF. CDR3 bases: TGTGCCAGCAGCGGGGACCTTGACTATGGCTACACCTTC.

The chain links TRBV7-9 to TRBJ2-1; a weak D match, TRBD2 (6 bases). Trimming cost V 7 bases and J 0 bases, with 13 bases left between them. The CDR3 is made up of 15 amino acids. Germline V lookup: CDR1 SEHNR, CDR2 FQNEAQ (reference sequence). The CDR3 DNA is TGTGCCAGCACCTCCCGGGGGAGCTCCTACAATGAGCAGTTCTTC. Translated, it gives CASTSRGSSYNEQFF.

This clonotype was counted a few times. The genes are TRBV27 and TRBJ1-2; 9 bases match TRBD1. This CDR3 is 14 amino acids long. After removal of 4 bases from V and 4 bases from J, the junction contained 4 bases not matched to a gene. From germline, CDR1 is MNHEY and CDR2 SMNVEV (reference sequence). CDR3 DNA: TGTGCCAGCAGTTCATCGGGACAGGGCTATGGCTACACCTTC. It encodes CASSSSGQGYGYTF.

This chain links TRBV29-1 with TRBJ2-2, with TRBD1 identical over 12 bases. The junction had 9 bases not matched to a gene; V was cut back by 3 bases and J by 7 bases. CDR1 and CDR2 (germline): SQVTM, ANQGSEA. The CDR3 has 16 residues. Here the CDR3 reads CSVDLPGQGADGELFF. In DNA, the CDR3 is TGCAGCGTTGACTTACCGGGACAGGGGGCCGACGGGGAGCTGTTTTTT.

The chain is built from TRBV5-6 and TRBJ1-6; no clear D gene. Trimming took 1 base from V and 0 from J, leaving 8 bases between them. The CDR3 runs 16 residues. Germline CDR1 reads SGHDT; CDR2 reads YYEEEE. The CDR3 DNA reads as TGTGCCAGCAGCTTGACAAAAAGCTCCTATAATTCACCCCTCCACTTT. It is translated as CASSLTKSSYNSPLHF.

This clonotype was seen a handful of times. The chain recombines TRBV29-1 with TRBJ2-5; D not certain. Looked up from germline, CDR1 is SQVTM and CDR2 is ANQGSEA. The CDR3 sequence is 11 residues long. Trimming left V 4 bases short and J 3 bases short, with 6 bases between. Here the CDR3 DNA reads TGCAGCGTTGGTCAAGAAGAGACCCAGTACTTC. Translating it yields CSVGQEETQYF.

On this clonotype: The junction differs from germline at one of its ends, possibly a read error. The chain carries TRBV12-3 or TRBV12-4 and TRBJ2-5; possibly TRBD1 or TRBD2 for D (5 bases each). The CDR3 is 12 residues long. CDR3 loop: CVSSFDRRDQYF. The CDR3 DNA reads TGTGTCAGCAGTTTCGACAGACGGGACCAGTACTTC.

J is TRBJ2-5 and V is TRBV20-1, with D hard to call. This CDR3 spans 11 amino acids. The germline gives CDR1 DFQATT, CDR2 SNEGSKA (reference sequence). The V and J ends lost 1 base and 4 bases respectively, with 4 bases between them. CDR3 DNA sequence: TGCAGTGCTAGAGGAGTAGAGACCCAGTACTTC. Protein: CSARGVETQYF.

Worth noting for this clonotype: A much larger clone differs by one base, so this may be a read error. The V and J genes are TRBV27 and TRBJ2-2; 8 nucleotides align to TRBD1. Germline CDR1 is MNHEY and CDR2 is SMNVEV (reference sequence). The CDR3 extends over 16 amino acids. CDR3 bases: TGTGCCAGTTCTTATTCGGGACAGGCGAACACCGGGGTGCTGTTTTTT. Protein product: CASSYSGQANTGVLFF.

This clonotype was seen more than once but under ten times. The chain recombines TRBV6-6 with TRBJ1-5, with 7 bases fitting TRBD1. J gave up 2 bases and V 0 bases, and 13 bases lay outside the gene matches. This CDR3 is built from 19 residues. Per the germline V gene, CDR1 is MNHNY and CDR2 is SVGAGI (reference sequence). The CDR3 region has the DNA TGTGCCAGCAGTTACTCGAGGCTCGACAGGGTGGTGGGCAATCAGCCCCAGCATTTT. Protein product: CASSYSRLDRVVGNQPQHF.

The chain recombines TRBV6-5 with TRBJ1-1; TRBD1 might be the D (6 bases). V dropped 6 bases and J dropped 4 bases, with 12 bases sitting between them. The CDR3 is 13 residues long. Germline V gene data show CDR1 as MNHEY and CDR2 as SVGAGI. The DNA for the CDR3 is TGTGCCAGCAGGTCCAGAGGGGGCACTGAAGCTTTCTTT. This gives the protein CASRSRGGTEAFF.